This entry lists 9 T cell receptor beta chains sequenced from one sample in a study of blood T cell repertoires in COVID-19. Profiling relied on immunoSEQ multiplex PCR, and the TCRdb table lists in-frame clones only, not all of them. This sample has tens of thousands of clones, with roughly nine tenths found just once. Sequencing used peripheral blood. The receptors shown here come from a woman aged 55-69 years with COVID-19, enrolled during active disease.

V gene TRBV10-3 combines with J gene TRBJ1-1, with a weak D call TRBD1 (6 bases). Trimming stripped 6 bases from V and 4 bases from J, with 12 bases between. The CDR3 runs to 13 residues. Germline CDR1 ENHRY, CDR2 SYGVKD. CDR3: CAISRGGSTEAFF. Here the CDR3 DNA reads TGTGCCATCAGCAGGGGAGGGAGCACTGAAGCTTTCTTT.

The rearrangement joins TRBV7-8 to TRBJ1-2; 8 bases align to TRBD1. This CDR3 has 15 amino acids. V lost 1 base, J lost 8 bases, and 9 bases stayed unmatched. Germline CDR1 SGHVS, CDR2 FQNEAQ. The CDR3 DNA is TGTGCCAGCAGCTTAGGGGGACAGGCCTTAAGGGGCTACACCTTC. It is translated as CASSLGGQALRGYTF.

The chain joins TRBV5-6 to TRBJ1-5; no reliable D call. Between the trimmed V and J ends, which lost 1 base and 1 base, there was a span of 6 bases. Germline loops: CDR1 SGHDT, CDR2 YYEEEE. The CDR3 consists of 14 residues. The CDR3 nucleotides read TGTGCCAGCAGCTTGTACTACAGCAATCAGCCCCAGCATTTT. Its translation is CASSLYYSNQPQHF.

The rearrangement joins TRBV15 to TRBJ2-2; 7 bases line up with TRBD1. CDR3 size: 15 residues. Trimming removed 5 bases from V and 6 bases from J; junction bases left unmatched: 9. In germline, CDR1 is LNHNV, CDR2 YYDKDF (reference sequence). CDR3 protein: CATSLTKQGAGELFF. The DNA for the CDR3 is TGTGCCACCAGCTTGACTAAGCAGGGGGCCGGGGAGCTGTTTTTT.

The chain employs TRBV4-3 and TRBJ2-7; 8 positions match TRBD2. The junction had 2 bases not matched to a gene; V was cut back by 3 bases and J by 4 bases. This CDR3 has 13 residues. Germline V gene lookup returns CDR1 LGHNA and CDR2 YSLEER. For the CDR3, the DNA is TGCGCCAGCAGCCAGGGACTAGTATACGAGCAGTACTTC. Its protein product is CASSQGLVYEQYF.

The rearrangement links TRBV7-2 to TRBJ1-1; D is unclear. Trimming removed 5 bases from V and 0 bases from J, with 10 bases in between. Germline V gives CDR1 SGHTA, CDR2 FQGNSA. This CDR3 has 14 residues. As DNA, the CDR3 is TGTGCCAGCAGCCCACTCGGGATGAACACTGAAGCTTTCTTT. Residues: CASSPLGMNTEAFF.

This chain uses TRBV19 with TRBJ2-6; D possibly corresponds to TRBD1 (6 bases). Deletions cut 5 bases from V and 0 bases from J, with 8 bases between. CDR1 is LNHDA and CDR2 is SQIVND in the germline V gene (reference sequence). The CDR3 runs 15 residues. This CDR3 is CASSGTTSGANVLTF. The CDR3 DNA follows: TGTGCCAGTAGTGGGACAACCTCTGGGGCCAACGTCCTGACTTTC.

CDR3 region: CASGFFGQGNQPQHF. CDR3 nucleotides: TGTGCTAGTGGTTTCTTCGGACAGGGGAATCAGCCCCAGCATTTT. The V call is TRBV12-5, the J call TRBJ1-5; TRBD1 aligns across 9 bases. This CDR3 is built from 15 residues. Germline CDR1 is LGHNT and CDR2 is FRNRAP. V was pared by 3 bases and J by 4 bases, with 4 bases of the junction left unmatched.

Regarding this clone: One junction end disagrees with the germline gene, perhaps due to a read error. CDR3 nucleotide sequence: TGTGCCAGCAGTTTAGGGGACAGGGTCGGGAAAGGTTTT. It is translated as CASSLGDRVGKGF. V is TRBV6-6 and J is TRBJ1-3, with 9 bases matching TRBD1. The germline V gene encodes CDR1 MNHNY and CDR2 SVGAGI (reference sequence). The CDR3 sequence is 13 residues long.